The text below deals with one T cell receptor (beta chain). This clone was seen only once. Its antigen remains unidentified. Per-nucleotide qualities are absent, and no much larger clonotype sits a single base away. The intended sense of this specimen's time point label: baseline before first vaccination. The vaccinee samples were drawn from two UK trials, COV001 and COV002, one of which was a single-blind randomized controlled phase 2/3 trial testing AZD1222 (ChAdOx1 nCoV-19) in healthy adults. Trial participant PBMC samples were collected at day 0 and day 28 after the second dose for TCRbeta chain sequencing. This specimen belongs to a study of T cell responses to AZD1222 COVID-19 vaccine (dated by TCRdb to about 2021). In the study overall: AZD1222 recipients given second doses at about 4 weeks or at about 12 weeks were pooled, since spike-specific TCR depth and breadth were not found to differ between the two schedules. Trial participants were enrolled into age subgroups of 18-55, 56-69 and 70-plus years, which contained around 140, 26 and 57 TCR-sequenced participants, respectively. TCR sequencing was performed for about 240 trial participants, of whom around 200 were given two doses of AZD1222 and some 26 were given two doses of MenACWY control vaccine. The paper's findings and limits, for the study overall: The whole spike protein was spanned by vaccine-associated CD4 TCRs, and dominant responses were seen in regions 160-218 and 743-854. Because no samples from the day 14 peak response were available, repertoires could be characterized only after the peak T cell response. Reportedly, almost half of the unique spike-specific TCRs recognized epitopes lying outside the regions that are mutated in the B.1.351 and B.1.1.7 variants. Participants were mostly white British, with more females than males. The authors suggested clonal diversity may have been underestimated. Conclusions about previously exposed vaccinees are limited, since just a handful of AZD1222 recipients were seropositive for SARS-CoV-2 at baseline. After two AZD1222 doses, spike-specific TCR breadth and depth were significantly higher than at day 0 and than in MenACWY recipients. The 56-69-year group was small, and its depth increase did not reach significance, likely because of low power.

The CDR3 regions of human TCRbeta chains were subjected to immunosequencing. The study's own analysis went as follows. TCRs in the repertoires were compared against a reference library of SARS-CoV-2-specific TCRs that had been generated with the MIRA antigen-specificity platform. Breadth was defined as the fraction of unique TCRs that were SARS-CoV-2-associated. Depth was defined as the fraction of total T cells that were SARS-CoV-2-associated. Each spike-specific TCR was assigned to its reactive spike region and to a CD4 or CD8 class using the MIRA data. Log10-transformed breadth and depth values were compared by one-way ANOVA with Sidak's multiple comparisons tests. The source is immuneACCESS, and TCRdb retained only in-frame sequences with V and J called. Part of the clones is not carried over; for the studies checked, unresolved V genes explain less than half of this, and the remainder is unexplained. That table is the source of V, J and clone size, and D and trimming were worked out from the DNA. Here the sample has approximately 97,000 clones; 84% occur a single time. The top ten constitute about 17% of the sample.

From its cysteine to its phenylalanine, the CDR3 spans 14 amino acids. The read is trimmed to its CDR3 DNA, 42 bases read in frame from base 1. Based on the germline V gene, the CDR1 and CDR2 sequences are SGHTA and FQGNSA. V gives up 0 bases and J gives up 5 bases, and the segment between their germline ends measures 9 bases. Rearrangement joined TRBV7-2 to TRBJ2-3, with a weak D call of TRBD1 (6 bases match). Sequencing used peripheral blood, obtained on day 0 of AZD1222 vaccination. This TCR derives from an adult in good health. The CDR3 corresponds to CASSLATGIDTQYF. The DNA reads as follows: TGTGCCAGCAGCTTAGCCACAGGGATAGATACGCAGTATTTT.